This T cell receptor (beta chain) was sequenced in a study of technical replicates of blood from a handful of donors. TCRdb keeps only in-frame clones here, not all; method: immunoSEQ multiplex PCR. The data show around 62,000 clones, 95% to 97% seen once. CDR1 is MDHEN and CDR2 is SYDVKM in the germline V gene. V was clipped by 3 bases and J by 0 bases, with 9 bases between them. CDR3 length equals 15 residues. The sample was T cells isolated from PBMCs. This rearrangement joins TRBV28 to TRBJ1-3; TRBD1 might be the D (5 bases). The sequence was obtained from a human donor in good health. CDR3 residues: CASSLGQYSGNTIYF. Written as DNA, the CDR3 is TGTGCCAGCAGTTTGGGGCAGTACTCTGGAAACACCATATATTTT. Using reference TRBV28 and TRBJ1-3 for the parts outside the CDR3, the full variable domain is DVKVTQSSRYLVKRTGEKVFLECVQDMDHENMFWYRQDPGLGLRLIYFSYDVKMKEKGDIPEGYSVSREKKERFSLILESASTNQTSMYLCASSLGQYSGNTIYFGEGSWLTVV.